These 18 T cell receptor beta chains were sequenced from one sample in a study of blood T cell repertoires in COVID-19. TCRdb's copy holds only in-frame clones and misses some; the assay was immunoSEQ multiplex PCR. The sample includes over 110,000 clones, roughly 79% of them seen just once. What was sequenced was peripheral blood. The receptors were sampled from an older woman with acute or convalescent COVID-19.

The chain has TRBV25-1 and TRBJ1-1; maybe TRBD1 (6 bases). The CDR3 has 13 amino acids. Trimming shortened V by 6 bases and J by 2 bases, and 10 bases separated the two germline ends. CDR1 MGHDK and CDR2 SYGVNS come from the germline V gene. DNA of the CDR3: TGTGCCAGCAGCCGGACAGTAAACACTGAAGCTTTCTTT. As protein: CASSRTVNTEAFF.

J is TRBJ2-5 and V is TRBV6-4; the D is unclear. This CDR3 spans 13 amino acids. Trimming stripped 4 bases from V and 1 base from J, with 7 bases between. Germline V CDR1 and CDR2: MRHNA, SNTAGT. The CDR3 coding sequence is TGTGCCAGCAGTGCCTCAGCCCAAGAGACCCAGTACTTC. The encoded protein is CASSASAQETQYF.

This clone appeared once. The chain employs TRBV30 and TRBJ1-2, with D uncertain. Looked up from germline, CDR1 is GTSNPN and CDR2 is SVGIG (reference sequence). The V gene lost 2 bases and the J gene lost 4 bases, with 8 bases spanning the gap. The CDR3 runs to 12 residues. The CDR3 DNA reads TGTGCCTGGAGTTCGAGGATCTATGGCTACACCTTC. Translated: CAWSSRIYGYTF.

This chain connects TRBV5-4 to TRBJ1-5; D is ambiguous. Germline lookup yields CDR1 SGHNT and CDR2 YYREEE (reference sequence). V shed 2 bases and J shed 4 bases, with 7 bases lying between them. This CDR3 comprises 13 residues. CDR3 nucleotide sequence: TGTGCCAGCAGCTTCGGGGTAAATCAGCCCCAGCATTTT. Translated, it gives CASSFGVNQPQHF.

This clone was recorded a few times. This chain uses TRBV6-5 with TRBJ2-1; TRBD1 matches at 7 bases. J lost 4 bases, V lost 5 bases, and 8 bases had no gene match. This CDR3 spans 15 amino acids. The germline gives CDR1 MNHEY, CDR2 SVGAGI. The CDR3 is CASSRRDSPYNEQFF. As DNA, the CDR3 is TGTGCCAGCAGTCGACGGGACAGTCCTTACAATGAGCAGTTCTTC.

The rearrangement uses TRBV5-4 and TRBJ2-1, with TRBD2 matching 10 bases. V was clipped by 6 bases and J by 7 bases; unmatched bases: 7. CDR3 size: 14 residues. Germline-derived CDR1 and CDR2 are SGHNT and YYREEE (reference sequence). In nucleotides, the CDR3 is TGTGCCAGCACCGGGACTAGCGAGTATAATGAGCAGTTCTTC. The encoded protein is CASTGTSEYNEQFF. The entire variable domain, with the rest obtained from reference TRBV5-4 and TRBJ2-1, is as follows: ETGVTQSPTHLIKTRGQQVTLRCSSQSGHNTVSWYQQALGQGPQFIFQYYREEENGRGNFPPRFSGLQFPNYSSELNVNALELDDSALYLCASTGTSEYNEQFFGPGTRLTVL.

This chain joins TRBV6-5 and TRBJ2-3; TRBD2 matches at 8 bases. CDR1 is MNHEY, CDR2 SVGAGI, per germline. The CDR3 runs 15 residues. Unmatched junction bases numbered 10, after V lost 6 bases and J lost 5 bases. CDR3: CASRAEREWLDTQYF. The CDR3 bases are TGTGCCAGCAGGGCCGAGCGGGAGTGGTTAGATACGCAGTATTTT.

The gene calls are TRBV6-1 and TRBJ1-2, with D unresolved. This CDR3 contains 18 residues. V was trimmed by 3 bases and J by 2 bases, leaving 22 bases between them. CDR1 MNHNS and CDR2 SASEGT come from the germline V gene. The CDR3 coding sequence is TGTGCCAGCAGTGACAGCCTCGTGAGGTATTCGGGGAACTATGGCTACACCTTC. This encodes CASSDSLVRYSGNYGYTF.

The V call is TRBV11-2, the J call TRBJ1-2; D ambiguous. CDR3 length: 20 residues. The ends were cut back, 0 bases at V and 2 bases at J, with 25 bases in the middle. Germline V gene data show CDR1 as SGHAT and CDR2 as FQNNGV. CDR3 coding DNA: TGTGCCAGCAGCTTAGATACGGCGGCCAGCCCTGGAGCCATCAACTATGGCTACACCTTC. This sequence encodes CASSLDTAASPGAINYGYTF.

This clone was seen just once. The rearrangement joins TRBV4-2 to TRBJ2-3, with 12 nucleotides matching TRBD2. The CDR3 covers 20 residues. Germline values: CDR1 LGHNA, CDR2 YNFKEQ. V dropped 0 bases and J dropped 5; count of bases not matched to a gene: 15. Written as DNA, the CDR3 is TGTGCCAGCAGCCAAGATTCTGGACTAGCGGGAACTTGGAAGGGAGATACGCAGTATTTT. Translated, it gives CASSQDSGLAGTWKGDTQYF.

There are a few counts of this clone. This sequence joins TRBV18 and TRBJ2-1; 10 nucleotides line up with TRBD1. Per germline, CDR1 KGHSH and CDR2 LQKENI. This CDR3 spans 14 amino acids. V trimming: 4 bases; J trimming: 7 bases; junction bases outside the gene matches: 4. The CDR3 bases are TGTGCCAGCTCACTCCGGGACAGGGGTAATGAGCAGTTCTTC. This gives the protein CASSLRDRGNEQFF. The variable domain in full, completed from reference TRBV18 and TRBJ2-1, reads NAGVMQNPRHLVRRRGQEARLRCSPMKGHSHVYWYRQLPEEGLKFMVYLQKENIIDESGMPKERFSAEFPKEGPSILRIQQVVRGDSAAYFCASSLRDRGNEQFFGPGTRLTVL.

The genes are TRBV27 and TRBJ2-7, with 7 bases that match TRBD1. After removal of 10 bases from V and 1 base from J, the junction contained 10 bases not matched to a gene. This CDR3 region has 14 residues. From germline, CDR1 is MNHEY and CDR2 SMNVEV (reference sequence). The CDR3 region is CATGSDRTSYEQYF. The CDR3 DNA reads TGTGCCACCGGGTCGGACAGGACTTCCTACGAGCAGTACTTC.

V and J are TRBV27 and TRBJ1-1, with D tentatively TRBD1 (6 bases). CDR3 length equals 14 residues. CDR1 MNHEY and CDR2 SMNVEV come from the germline V gene (reference sequence). V dropped 6 bases and J dropped 3 bases, with 14 bases sitting between them. The DNA of the CDR3 is TGTGCCAGCAGAACGCAGGGGAGGGACACTGAAGCTTTCTTT. This sequence encodes CASRTQGRDTEAFF.

The rearrangement links TRBV5-4 to TRBJ2-6; D possibly corresponds to TRBD2 (5 bases). This CDR3 is built from 14 residues. V lost 4 bases and J lost 12, with 17 bases in between. Per germline, CDR1 SGHNT and CDR2 YYREEE (reference sequence). CDR3 protein: CASSGSGPYGVLTF. CDR3 DNA sequence: TGTGCCAGCAGCGGGAGCGGACCTTACGGCGTCCTGACTTTC.

This clone was observed a single time. V usage is TRBV9 and J usage is TRBJ2-1; 10 nucleotides line up with TRBD2. CDR1 and CDR2 (germline): SGDLS, YYNGEE. The V segment lost 0 bases and the J segment 7 bases; nucleotides outside the gene matches: 10. The CDR3 runs to 17 residues. The CDR3 DNA sequence: TGTGCCAGCAGCGTAGATGGGCTAGCGGGAGTCCTTAATGAGCAGTTCTTC. As protein: CASSVDGLAGVLNEQFF.

The genes are TRBV4-1 and TRBJ2-7; 10 bases are shared with TRBD2. V gave up 0 bases and J gave up 1 base; unmatched junction bases: 3. The CDR3 is 16 residues long. In germline, CDR1 is MGHRA, CDR2 YSYEKL. CDR3 DNA sequence: TGCGCCAGCAGCCAAGACTCTAGCGGGAGATCCTACGAGCAGTACTTC. It is translated as CASSQDSSGRSYEQYF.

This chain joins TRBV25-1 and TRBJ2-5, with D unclear. CDR3 size: 15 residues. Germline assignment: CDR1 MGHDK and CDR2 SYGVNS. Deletions cut 4 bases from V and 1 base from J, with 13 bases between. The CDR3 nucleotides are TGTGCCAGCAGTGGCCGAAGCCCCCTCCAAGAGACCCAGTACTTC. Protein: CASSGRSPLQETQYF.

The chain recombines TRBV2 with TRBJ2-1; D is uncertain. Germline values: CDR1 SNHLY, CDR2 FYNNEI. V gave up 6 bases and J gave up 2 bases, with 17 bases separating them. The CDR3 loop spans 16 amino acids. CDR3 bases: TGTGCCAGCAGCGACTCGGCTATCCGCCCCTACAATGAGCAGTTCTTC. It yields the protein CASSDSAIRPYNEQFF.